A selection of T cell receptor beta chains follows, all from one sample in a study of cytomegalovirus exposure and HLA in healthy donors. Data came from immunoSEQ multiplex PCR; TCRdb stores just in-frame clones and leaves some out. The table for this sample gives about 34,000 clones. Sequencing was carried out using PBMCs. All receptors derive from a woman in her forties in good health and CMV-seropositive. Both conserved end residues are part of each CDR3. Fields, in order: J gene, D gene, V gene, CDR3 protein, CDR3 DNA. A D gene is named only where the DNA matches it firmly.

j_call: TRBJ2-7
d_call: TRBD2
v_call: TRBV11-2
cdr3_aa: CASSFVAGGPSYEQYF
cdr3_nt: TGTGCCAGCAGCTTCGTGGCGGGAGGGCCGTCTTACGAGCAGTACTTC

j_call: TRBJ2-1
d_call: TRBD1
v_call: TRBV7-2
cdr3_aa: CASSQPDRVKYNEQFF
cdr3_nt: TGTGCCAGCAGCCAACCGGACAGGGTGAAGTACAATGAGCAGTTCTTC

j_call: TRBJ2-1
d_call: -
v_call: TRBV29-1
cdr3_aa: CSQWTAYNEQFF
cdr3_nt: TGCAGCCAATGGACAGCCTACAATGAGCAGTTCTTC

j_call: TRBJ1-1
d_call: -
v_call: TRBV25-1
cdr3_aa: CASSEGEALKYTEAFF
cdr3_nt: TGTGCCAGCAGTGAAGGGGAGGCGCTAAAATACACTGAAGCTTTCTTT

j_call: TRBJ2-1
d_call: -
v_call: TRBV28
cdr3_aa: CASSWESRWDNEQFF
cdr3_nt: TGTGCCAGCAGTTGGGAGTCCCGGTGGGACAATGAGCAGTTCTTC

j_call: TRBJ2-5
d_call: TRBD2
v_call: TRBV30
cdr3_aa: CAWANGRAVETQYF
cdr3_nt: TGTGCCTGGGCGAACGGGAGGGCCGTTGAGACCCAGTACTTC

j_call: TRBJ2-3
d_call: TRBD2
v_call: TRBV7-2
cdr3_aa: CASSTLLAGGEDTQYF
cdr3_nt: TGTGCCAGCAGCACGTTACTAGCGGGGGGGGAAGATACGCAGTATTTT

j_call: TRBJ2-2
d_call: -
v_call: TRBV4-3
cdr3_aa: CASSPRDNTGELFF
cdr3_nt: TGCGCCAGCAGCCCCCGGGATAACACCGGGGAGCTGTTTTTT

j_call: TRBJ1-2
d_call: TRBD1
v_call: TRBV10-3
cdr3_aa: CAITPDRVYGYTF
cdr3_nt: TGTGCCATCACTCCAGACAGGGTCTATGGCTACACCTTC

j_call: TRBJ2-1
d_call: TRBD2
v_call: TRBV9
cdr3_aa: CASSVVLPTSGSNEQFF
cdr3_nt: TGTGCCAGCAGCGTAGTTCTCCCGACTAGCGGGAGTAATGAGCAGTTCTTC

j_call: TRBJ1-2
d_call: -
v_call: TRBV29-1
cdr3_aa: CSVDGEGTLSGYTF
cdr3_nt: TGCAGCGTTGACGGGGAGGGAACGTTGAGTGGCTACACCTTC

j_call: TRBJ2-2
d_call: -
v_call: TRBV28
cdr3_aa: CASTLRIGELFF
cdr3_nt: TGTGCCAGCACCCTGAGGATCGGGGAGCTGTTTTTT

j_call: TRBJ2-7
d_call: -
v_call: TRBV5-6
cdr3_aa: CASSLDAAYEQYF
cdr3_nt: TGTGCCAGCAGCTTGGACGCAGCCTACGAGCAGTACTTC

j_call: TRBJ2-5
d_call: -
v_call: TRBV5-5
cdr3_aa: CASSLLSQETQYF
cdr3_nt: TGTGCCAGCAGCCTGCTATCTCAAGAGACCCAGTACTTC

j_call: TRBJ1-1
d_call: TRBD1
v_call: TRBV6-5
cdr3_aa: CASSYTTQGATEAFF
cdr3_nt: TGTGCCAGCAGTTACACCACACAGGGGGCCACTGAAGCTTTCTTT

j_call: TRBJ2-7
d_call: -
v_call: TRBV15
cdr3_aa: CATSRDPTAYEQYF
cdr3_nt: TGTGCCACCAGCAGAGATCCCACGGCCTACGAGCAGTACTTC

j_call: TRBJ2-1
d_call: TRBD2
v_call: TRBV4-1
cdr3_aa: CASSQVLAGGSFF
cdr3_nt: TGCGCCAGCAGCCAAGTTCTAGCGGGAGGCTCGTTCTTC

j_call: TRBJ2-3
d_call: TRBD2
v_call: TRBV7-9
cdr3_aa: CASSLATKGTSRVDTQYF
cdr3_nt: TGTGCCAGCAGCTTAGCGACGAAAGGGACTAGTAGGGTAGATACGCAGTATTTT

j_call: TRBJ2-7
d_call: TRBD2
v_call: TRBV28
cdr3_aa: CASSLGFNLASGNYEQYF
cdr3_nt: TGTGCCAGCAGTTTAGGATTCAATCTGGCTAGCGGAAACTACGAGCAGTACTTC

j_call: TRBJ1-1
d_call: TRBD1
v_call: TRBV19
cdr3_aa: CASSHTGGRMNTEAFF
cdr3_nt: TGTGCCAGTAGCCATACAGGGGGGAGGATGAACACTGAAGCTTTCTTT

j_call: TRBJ2-2
d_call: TRBD2
v_call: TRBV6-1
cdr3_aa: CASSEMGGSYTGELFF
cdr3_nt: TGTGCCAGCAGTGAAATGGGCGGGAGTTACACCGGGGAGCTGTTTTTT

j_call: TRBJ2-7
d_call: TRBD1
v_call: TRBV10-3
cdr3_aa: CAISERTGGGEQYF
cdr3_nt: TGTGCCATCAGTGAGAGGACAGGGGGCGGCGAGCAGTACTTC

j_call: TRBJ2-5
d_call: TRBD1
v_call: TRBV4-1
cdr3_aa: CASSQETLVATGGSPETQYF
cdr3_nt: TGCGCCAGCAGCCAAGAAACGTTGGTCGCCACAGGGGGAAGTCCGGAGACCCAGTACTTC

j_call: TRBJ2-7
d_call: TRBD1
v_call: TRBV7-9
cdr3_aa: CASRDSSLYEQYF
cdr3_nt: TGTGCCAGTCGGGACAGCTCCCTCTACGAGCAGTACTTC

j_call: TRBJ2-7
d_call: TRBD2
v_call: TRBV6-5
cdr3_aa: CASSYLVAGVFYEQYF
cdr3_nt: TGTGCCAGCAGTTACTTAGTAGCGGGAGTATTCTACGAGCAGTACTTC

j_call: TRBJ2-7
d_call: -
v_call: TRBV29-1
cdr3_aa: CSVRPMDRANEQYF
cdr3_nt: TGCAGCGTACGGCCAATGGACAGAGCAAACGAGCAGTACTTC

j_call: TRBJ2-2
d_call: -
v_call: TRBV18
cdr3_aa: CASSRSGDTGELFF
cdr3_nt: TGTGCCAGCTCACGGAGCGGAGACACCGGGGAGCTGTTTTTT